This T cell receptor (beta chain) was profiled in a study of cytomegalovirus exposure and HLA in healthy donors. Across the whole study: A prior study identified roughly 110 million unique TCR beta sequences from about 180 million T cells.

With regard to this clone: Its antigen is undetermined.

Notes on the study in general: As a later analysis revealed, most CMV-associated TCR beta chains appeared HLA-restricted. In an earlier analysis, in about 530 donors, most V segments appeared productive either ~87% or ~30% of the time.

PCR used 60 Vbeta primers and 13 Jbeta primers. Clones were sequenced by immunoSEQ multiplex PCR, and TCRdb holds only the in-frame ones, with some missing. The table has approximately 170,000 clones, approximately 84% seen once. The sequencing input was PBMCs. This receptor was taken from a woman in her thirties or forties in good health and CMV-seropositive.

This CDR3 is CASRGQTGGGYTF. CDR3 DNA: TGTGCCAGCAGAGGGCAGACCGGAGGGGGCTACACCTTC. The chain combines TRBV6-6 with TRBJ1-2, with D unresolved. This CDR3 comprises 13 residues. In germline, CDR1 is MNHNY, CDR2 SVGAGI (reference sequence). V was clipped by 6 bases and J by 8 bases, with 16 bases between them.